Listed below are T cell receptor beta chains from one sample, sequenced in a study of control samples from healthy donors and cancer patients. Clones were read by immunoSEQ multiplex PCR, and TCRdb kept only the in-frame ones, dropping some. The table records 90,000 or so clones, 88% of them present only once. The sequenced sample consisted of blood. The receptors stem from a woman between 65 and 79 years old in good health. Each CDR3 is given with its conserved first and last residue. Each record gives: J gene, V gene, CDR3 protein.

j_call: TRBJ1-4
v_call: TRBV5-6
cdr3_aa: CASSLTGLTTNEKLFF

j_call: TRBJ1-2
v_call: TRBV5-1
cdr3_aa: CASSSRQALGRGYTF

j_call: TRBJ2-3
v_call: TRBV6-5
cdr3_aa: CASGDRSTDTQYF

j_call: TRBJ2-5
v_call: TRBV5-4
cdr3_aa: CASSLPRHPETQYF

j_call: TRBJ1-6
v_call: TRBV30
cdr3_aa: CAWTLGGIFDSPLHF

j_call: TRBJ2-7
v_call: TRBV3-1/TRBV3-2
cdr3_aa: CASSHPDRGQEQYF

j_call: TRBJ1-2
v_call: TRBV3-1/TRBV3-2
cdr3_aa: CASSRGRDINGYTF

j_call: TRBJ2-1
v_call: TRBV3-1/TRBV3-2
cdr3_aa: CASSLDRSNEQFF

j_call: TRBJ2-3
v_call: TRBV7-2
cdr3_aa: CASSGGISTDTQYF

j_call: TRBJ1-2
v_call: TRBV2
cdr3_aa: CASSEHRGYGYTF

j_call: TRBJ2-1
v_call: TRBV12-3/TRBV12-4
cdr3_aa: CASSLGLKGEQFF

j_call: TRBJ1-2
v_call: TRBV11-2
cdr3_aa: CASSLSAGDGYTF

j_call: TRBJ1-3
v_call: TRBV10-3
cdr3_aa: CAISDGSSGNTIYF

j_call: TRBJ1-5
v_call: TRBV19
cdr3_aa: CASSSPPQGNQPQHF

j_call: TRBJ2-3
v_call: TRBV7-2
cdr3_aa: CASSLAGKSTDTQYF

j_call: TRBJ1-1
v_call: TRBV19
cdr3_aa: CASTPRRAVLMNTEAFF

j_call: TRBJ1-4
v_call: TRBV7-9
cdr3_aa: CASSSTGGKTNEKLFF

j_call: TRBJ2-5
v_call: TRBV5-1
cdr3_aa: CASSLTPPGQPQETQYF

j_call: TRBJ2-1
v_call: TRBV5-1
cdr3_aa: CASSIEGTVYNEQFF

j_call: TRBJ1-6
v_call: TRBV6-6
cdr3_aa: CASSQGAISPLHF

j_call: TRBJ1-2
v_call: TRBV5-4
cdr3_aa: CASSAGQTANYGYTF

j_call: TRBJ2-7
v_call: TRBV19
cdr3_aa: CASSSLAGGSYEQYF

j_call: TRBJ2-7
v_call: TRBV21-1
cdr3_aa: CVRVGDRVLYEQYF

j_call: TRBJ2-7
v_call: TRBV5-4
cdr3_aa: CASSRIWSGGSYEQYF

j_call: TRBJ1-2
v_call: TRBV12-3/TRBV12-4
cdr3_aa: CASSQTTGGPTF

j_call: TRBJ1-2
v_call: TRBV30
cdr3_aa: CAWSKGQAKIYGYTF

j_call: TRBJ1-5
v_call: TRBV18
cdr3_aa: CASSPRAAGNQPQHF

j_call: TRBJ1-5
v_call: TRBV3-1/TRBV3-2
cdr3_aa: CASSWAGTNQPQHF

j_call: TRBJ2-5
v_call: TRBV14
cdr3_aa: CASSQDRGYQETQYF

j_call: TRBJ1-2
v_call: TRBV2
cdr3_aa: CASSVAAGYGYTF

j_call: TRBJ1-3
v_call: TRBV14
cdr3_aa: CASSLLNTIYF